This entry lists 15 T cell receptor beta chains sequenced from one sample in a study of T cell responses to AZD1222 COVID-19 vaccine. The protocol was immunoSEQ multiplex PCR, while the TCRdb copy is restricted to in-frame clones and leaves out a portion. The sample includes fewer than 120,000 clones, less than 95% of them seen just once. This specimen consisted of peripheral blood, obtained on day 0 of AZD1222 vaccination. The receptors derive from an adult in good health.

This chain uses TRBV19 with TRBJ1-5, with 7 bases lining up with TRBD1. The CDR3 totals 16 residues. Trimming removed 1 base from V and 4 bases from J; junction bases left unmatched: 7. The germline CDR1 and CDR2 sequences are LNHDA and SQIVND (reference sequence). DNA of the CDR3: TGTGCCAGTAGTATAGGTAGAGAACAGGGGAATCAGCCCCAGCATTTT. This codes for CASSIGREQGNQPQHF.

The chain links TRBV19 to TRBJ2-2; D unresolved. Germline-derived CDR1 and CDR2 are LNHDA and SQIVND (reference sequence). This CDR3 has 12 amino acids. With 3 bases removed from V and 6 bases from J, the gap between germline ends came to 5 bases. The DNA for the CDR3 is TGTGCCAGTAGTATTGTGGCCGGGGAGCTGTTTTTT. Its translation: CASSIVAGELFF.

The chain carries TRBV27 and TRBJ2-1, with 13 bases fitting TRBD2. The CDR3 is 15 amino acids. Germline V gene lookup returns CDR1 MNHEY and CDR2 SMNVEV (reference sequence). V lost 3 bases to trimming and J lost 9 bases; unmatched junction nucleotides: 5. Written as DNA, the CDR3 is TGTGCCAGCAGTTTGGGGACTAGCGGGAACATTGAGCAGTTCTTC. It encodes CASSLGTSGNIEQFF.

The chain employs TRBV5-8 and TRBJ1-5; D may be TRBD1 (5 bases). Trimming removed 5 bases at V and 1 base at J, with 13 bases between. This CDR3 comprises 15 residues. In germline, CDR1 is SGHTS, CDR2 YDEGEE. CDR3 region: CASRGTGQSNQPQHF. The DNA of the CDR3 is TGTGCCAGCAGAGGCACGGGGCAAAGCAATCAGCCCCAGCATTTT.

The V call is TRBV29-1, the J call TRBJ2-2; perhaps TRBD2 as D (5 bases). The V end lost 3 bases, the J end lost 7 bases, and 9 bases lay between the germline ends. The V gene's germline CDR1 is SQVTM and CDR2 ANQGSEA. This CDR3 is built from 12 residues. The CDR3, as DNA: TGCAGCGTTGACCTGGGAGTCGGGGAGCTGTTTTTT. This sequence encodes CSVDLGVGELFF.

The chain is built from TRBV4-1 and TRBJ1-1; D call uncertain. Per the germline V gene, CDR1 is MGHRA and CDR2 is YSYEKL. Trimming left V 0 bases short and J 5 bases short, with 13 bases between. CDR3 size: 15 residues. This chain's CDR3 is CASSQDSTRRTEAFF. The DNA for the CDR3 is TGCGCCAGCAGCCAAGATTCCACCCGCCGGACTGAAGCTTTCTTT.

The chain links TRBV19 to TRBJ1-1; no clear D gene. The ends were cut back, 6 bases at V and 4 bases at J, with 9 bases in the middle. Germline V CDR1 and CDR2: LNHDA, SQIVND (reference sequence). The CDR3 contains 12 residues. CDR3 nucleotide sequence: TGTGCCAGTAGCGACCACCCCACTGAAGCTTTCTTT. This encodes CASSDHPTEAFF.

The CDR3 DNA is TGTGCCAGCAGCCCCCTCCCGAACAATGAGCAGTTCTTC. Amino acid sequence: CASSPLPNNEQFF. The chain recombines TRBV14 with TRBJ2-1, with D unclear. The germline gives CDR1 SGHDN, CDR2 FVKESK. Trimming pared 4 bases from V and 5 bases from J, leaving 9 bases between. CDR3 length: 13 amino acids. The whole variable domain, filled in from reference TRBV14 and TRBJ2-1, reads EAGVTQFPSHSVIEKGQTVTLRCDPISGHDNLYWYRRVMGKEIKFLLHFVKESKQDESGMPNNRFLAERTGGTYSTLKVQPAELEDSGVYFCASSPLPNNEQFFGPGTRLTVL.

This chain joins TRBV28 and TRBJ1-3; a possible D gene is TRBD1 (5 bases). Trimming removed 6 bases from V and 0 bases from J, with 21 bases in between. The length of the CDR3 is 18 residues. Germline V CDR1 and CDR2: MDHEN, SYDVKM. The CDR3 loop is CASRPPLGGSSSGNTIYF. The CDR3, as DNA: TGTGCCAGCAGGCCCCCCCTGGGGGGGTCTAGCTCTGGAAACACCATATATTTT.

The CDR3 is CASNTGLHNTDTQYF. In nucleotides, the CDR3 is TGTGCCAGCAACACGGGACTCCATAACACAGATACGCAGTATTTT. The chain combines TRBV9 with TRBJ2-3; TRBD2 is a possible D gene (6 bases). V dropped 6 bases and J dropped 2 bases, with 16 bases sitting between them. The CDR3 loop spans 15 amino acids. Germline lookup yields CDR1 SGDLS and CDR2 YYNGEE.

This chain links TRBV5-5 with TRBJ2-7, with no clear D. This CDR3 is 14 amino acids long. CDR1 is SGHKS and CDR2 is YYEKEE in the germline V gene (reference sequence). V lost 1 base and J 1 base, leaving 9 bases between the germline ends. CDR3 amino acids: CASSLFRVSYEQYF. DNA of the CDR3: TGTGCCAGCAGCTTGTTCCGGGTATCCTACGAGCAGTACTTC.

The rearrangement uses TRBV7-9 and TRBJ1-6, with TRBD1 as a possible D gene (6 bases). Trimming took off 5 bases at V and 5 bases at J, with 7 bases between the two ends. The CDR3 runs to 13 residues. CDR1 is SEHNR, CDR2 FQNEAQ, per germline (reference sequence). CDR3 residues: CASSRGHNSPLHF. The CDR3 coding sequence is TGTGCCAGCAGCCGGGGGCATAATTCACCCCTCCACTTT.

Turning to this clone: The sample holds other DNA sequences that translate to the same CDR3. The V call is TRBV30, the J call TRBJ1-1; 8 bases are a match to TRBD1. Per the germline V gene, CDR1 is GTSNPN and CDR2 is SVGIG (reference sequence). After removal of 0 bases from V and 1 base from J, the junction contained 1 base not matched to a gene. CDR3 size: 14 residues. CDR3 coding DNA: TGTGCCTGGAGTGTCGGACAGGGGAACACTGAAGCTTTCTTT. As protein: CAWSVGQGNTEAFF.

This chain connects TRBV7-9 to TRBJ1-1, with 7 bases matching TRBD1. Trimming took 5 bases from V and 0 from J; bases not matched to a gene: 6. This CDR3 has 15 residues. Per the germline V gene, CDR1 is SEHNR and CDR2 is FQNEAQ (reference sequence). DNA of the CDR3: TGTGCCAGCAGCCACCGACAGGGAGTGAACACTGAAGCTTTCTTT. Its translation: CASSHRQGVNTEAFF.

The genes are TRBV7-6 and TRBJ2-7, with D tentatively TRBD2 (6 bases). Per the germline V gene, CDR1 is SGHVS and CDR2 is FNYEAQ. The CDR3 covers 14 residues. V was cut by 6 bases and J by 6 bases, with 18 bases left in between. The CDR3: CASRAVVKAGEQYF. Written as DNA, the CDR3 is TGTGCCAGCAGAGCGGTAGTAAAAGCGGGCGAGCAGTACTTC.